This T cell receptor beta chain appears in the sequencing data of a study of PD-L1 blockade in urothelial cancer. Study-level background: The study recovered a median of roughly 140,000 T cells per blood sample.

Time point indicated: pretreatment peripheral blood. Repertoires were generated with immunoSEQ multiplex PCR, while TCRdb's copy carries only in-frame clones and drops some. The sample contains 84,000 or so clones, over 75% of which appear only once. V was clipped by 5 bases and J by 2 bases; unmatched bases: 7. CDR3 length: 15 residues. The V gene's germline CDR1 is SGHRS and CDR2 YFSETQ. A single count supports this clone. The receptor was derived from a man aged 55 to 70 with urothelial cancer. Specimen: PBMCs, collected around atezolizumab (anti-PD-L1) treatment. V usage is TRBV5-1 and J usage is TRBJ1-1; TRBD1 matches at 9 bases. The CDR3 nucleotides read TGCGCCAGCAGAGAACAGGGGGCGTTAAACACTGAAGCTTTCTTT. Residues: CASREQGALNTEAFF.